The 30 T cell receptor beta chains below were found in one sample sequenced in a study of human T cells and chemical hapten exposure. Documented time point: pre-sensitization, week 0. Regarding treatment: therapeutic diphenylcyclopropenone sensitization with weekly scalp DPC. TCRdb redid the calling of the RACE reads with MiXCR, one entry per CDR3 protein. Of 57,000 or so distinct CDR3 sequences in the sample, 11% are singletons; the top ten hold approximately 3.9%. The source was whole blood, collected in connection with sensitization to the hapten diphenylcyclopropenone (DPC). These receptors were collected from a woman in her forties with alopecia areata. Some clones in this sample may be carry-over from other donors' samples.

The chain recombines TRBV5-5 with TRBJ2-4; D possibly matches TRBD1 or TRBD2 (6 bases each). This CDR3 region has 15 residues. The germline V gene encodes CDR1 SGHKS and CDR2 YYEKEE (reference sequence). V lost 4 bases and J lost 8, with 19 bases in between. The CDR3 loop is CASSLGGGVGDIQYF. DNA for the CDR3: TGTGCCAGCAGCCTGGGGGGCGGGGTCGGAGACATTCAGTACTTC.

The CDR3 DNA is TGTGCCAGCTCACCAGGCACACGGTATTCACCCCTCCACTTT. Translation: CASSPGTRYSPLHF. The chain is built from TRBV18 and TRBJ1-6; D is unclear. Germline lookup yields CDR1 KGHSH and CDR2 LQKENI. The CDR3 extends over 14 amino acids. Trimming removed 2 bases at V and 8 bases at J, with 10 bases between.

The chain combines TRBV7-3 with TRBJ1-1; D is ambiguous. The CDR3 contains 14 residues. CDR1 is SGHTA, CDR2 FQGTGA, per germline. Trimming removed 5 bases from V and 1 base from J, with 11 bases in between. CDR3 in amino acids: CASSPRPGNTEAFF. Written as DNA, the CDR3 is TGTGCCAGCAGCCCGCGTCCCGGGAACACTGAAGCTTTCTTT.

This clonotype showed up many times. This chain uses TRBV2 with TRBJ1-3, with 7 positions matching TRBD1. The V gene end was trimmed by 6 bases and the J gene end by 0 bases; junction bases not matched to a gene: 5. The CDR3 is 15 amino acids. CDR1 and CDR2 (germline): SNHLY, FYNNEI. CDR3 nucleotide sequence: TGTGCCAGCAGCCAGGGGGTTTACTCTGGAAACACCATATATTTT. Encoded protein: CASSQGVYSGNTIYF.

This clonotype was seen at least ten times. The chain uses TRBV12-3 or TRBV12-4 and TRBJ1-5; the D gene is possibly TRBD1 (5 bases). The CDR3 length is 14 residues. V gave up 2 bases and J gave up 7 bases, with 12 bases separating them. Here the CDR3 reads CASSLSGGRQPQHF. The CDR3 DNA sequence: TGTGCCAGCAGTTTATCCGGGGGTAGGCAGCCCCAGCATTTT.

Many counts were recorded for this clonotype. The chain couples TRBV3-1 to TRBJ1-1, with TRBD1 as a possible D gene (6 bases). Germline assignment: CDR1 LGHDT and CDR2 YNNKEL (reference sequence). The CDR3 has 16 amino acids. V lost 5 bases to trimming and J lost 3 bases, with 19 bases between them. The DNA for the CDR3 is TGTGCCAGCAGCTCCCGAGGGGGGGTCCGGTACACTGAAGCTTTCTTT. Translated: CASSSRGGVRYTEAFF.

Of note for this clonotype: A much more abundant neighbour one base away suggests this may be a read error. CDR3 in amino acids: CAWGPGGTQYF. In nucleotides, the CDR3 is TGTGCCTGGGGTCCAGGGGGTACGCAGTATTTT. The chain combines TRBV30 with TRBJ2-3, with TRBD1 matching over 7 bases. J was trimmed by 8 bases and V by 5 bases; bases with no gene match: 4. The CDR3 covers 11 residues. Germline lookup yields CDR1 GTSNPN and CDR2 SVGIG (reference sequence).

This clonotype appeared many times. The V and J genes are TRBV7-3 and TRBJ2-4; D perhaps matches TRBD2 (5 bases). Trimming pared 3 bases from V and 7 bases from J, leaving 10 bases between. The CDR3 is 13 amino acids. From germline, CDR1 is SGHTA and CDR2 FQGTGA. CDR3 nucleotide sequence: TGTGCCAGCAGCTTTGCTGGGGAGAACATTCAGTACTTC. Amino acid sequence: CASSFAGENIQYF.

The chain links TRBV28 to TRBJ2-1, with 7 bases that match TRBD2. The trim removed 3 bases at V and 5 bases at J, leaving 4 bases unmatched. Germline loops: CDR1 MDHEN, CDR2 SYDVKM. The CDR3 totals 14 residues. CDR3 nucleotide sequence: TGTGCCAGCAGTTTCCCCGGGACTAACAATGAGCAGTTCTTC. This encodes CASSFPGTNNEQFF.

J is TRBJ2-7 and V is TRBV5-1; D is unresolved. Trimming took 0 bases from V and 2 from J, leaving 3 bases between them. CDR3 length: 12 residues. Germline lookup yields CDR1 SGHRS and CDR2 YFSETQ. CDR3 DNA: TGCGCCAGCAGCTTGGAACCCTACGAGCAGTACTTC. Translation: CASSLEPYEQYF.

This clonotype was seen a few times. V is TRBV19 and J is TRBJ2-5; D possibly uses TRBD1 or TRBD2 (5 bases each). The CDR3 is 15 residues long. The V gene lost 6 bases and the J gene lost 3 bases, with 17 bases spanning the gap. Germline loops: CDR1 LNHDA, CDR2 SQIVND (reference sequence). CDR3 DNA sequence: TGTGCCAGTAGCGTTCCCGGGACCTTAAAAGAGACCCAGTACTTC. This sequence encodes CASSVPGTLKETQYF.

CDR3 sequence (DNA): TGTGCCAGCAGCGTTAATACAGGGAGCTCCTACGAGCAGTACTTC. Amino acid sequence: CASSVNTGSSYEQYF. The chain employs TRBV7-2 and TRBJ2-7, with D possibly matching TRBD1 (6 bases). Germline-derived CDR1 and CDR2 are SGHTA and FQGNSA. V was cut by 5 bases and J by 0 bases, with 14 bases left in between. This CDR3 contains 15 residues.

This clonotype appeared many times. In DNA, the CDR3 is TGTGCCAGCAGTAAAACAGGGCCCTATGGCTACACCTTC. Translated: CASSKTGPYGYTF. The chain uses TRBV6-5 and TRBJ1-2, with D perhaps TRBD1 (6 bases). V was pared by 5 bases and J by 4 bases, with 11 bases between. The CDR3 consists of 13 residues. Germline CDR1 and CDR2: MNHEY and SVGAGI.

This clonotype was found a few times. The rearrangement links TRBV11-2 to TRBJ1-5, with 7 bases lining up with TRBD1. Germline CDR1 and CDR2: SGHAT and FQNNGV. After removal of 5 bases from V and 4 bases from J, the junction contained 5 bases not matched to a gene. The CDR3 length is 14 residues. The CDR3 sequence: CASSPSDRNQPQHF. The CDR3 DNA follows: TGTGCCAGCAGCCCGTCGGACAGGAATCAGCCCCAGCATTTT. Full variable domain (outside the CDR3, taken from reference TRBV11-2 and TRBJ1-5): EAGVAQSPRYKIIEKRQSVAFWCNPISGHATLYWYQQILGQGPKLLIQFQNNGVVDDSQLPKDRFSAERLKGVDSTLKIQPAKLEDSAVYLCASSPSDRNQPQHFGDGTRLSIL.

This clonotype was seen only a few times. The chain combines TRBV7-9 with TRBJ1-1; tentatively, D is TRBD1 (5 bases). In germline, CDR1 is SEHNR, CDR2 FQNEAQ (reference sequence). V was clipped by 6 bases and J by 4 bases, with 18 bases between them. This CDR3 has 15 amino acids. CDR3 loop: CASSPTTGGGTEAFF. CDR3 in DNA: TGTGCCAGCAGTCCCACAACTGGGGGAGGCACTGAAGCTTTCTTT.

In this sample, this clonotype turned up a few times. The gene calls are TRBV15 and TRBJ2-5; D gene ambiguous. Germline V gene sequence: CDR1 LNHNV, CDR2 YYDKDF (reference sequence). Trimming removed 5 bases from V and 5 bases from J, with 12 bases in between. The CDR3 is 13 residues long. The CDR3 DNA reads TGTGCCACCAGCCCACCGGCCCGGGAGACCCAGTACTTC. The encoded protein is CATSPPARETQYF.

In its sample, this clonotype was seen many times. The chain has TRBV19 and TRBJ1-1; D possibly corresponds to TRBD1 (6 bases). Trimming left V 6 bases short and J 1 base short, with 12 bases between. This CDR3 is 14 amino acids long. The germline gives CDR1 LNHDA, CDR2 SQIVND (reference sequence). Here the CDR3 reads CASRKTGGNTEAFF. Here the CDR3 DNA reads TGTGCCAGTAGGAAGACAGGCGGGAACACTGAAGCTTTCTTT.

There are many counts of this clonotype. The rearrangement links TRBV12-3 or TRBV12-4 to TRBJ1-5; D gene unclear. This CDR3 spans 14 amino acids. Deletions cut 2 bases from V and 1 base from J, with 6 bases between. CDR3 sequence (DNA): TGTGCCAGCAGTTTATCACAGAGCAATCAGCCCCAGCATTTT. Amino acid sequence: CASSLSQSNQPQHF.

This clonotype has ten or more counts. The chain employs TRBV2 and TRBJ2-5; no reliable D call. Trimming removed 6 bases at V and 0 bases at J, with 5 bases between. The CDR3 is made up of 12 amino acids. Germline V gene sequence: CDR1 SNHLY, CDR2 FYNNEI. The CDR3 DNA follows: TGTGCCAGCAGAACAGACCAAGAGACCCAGTACTTC. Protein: CASRTDQETQYF.

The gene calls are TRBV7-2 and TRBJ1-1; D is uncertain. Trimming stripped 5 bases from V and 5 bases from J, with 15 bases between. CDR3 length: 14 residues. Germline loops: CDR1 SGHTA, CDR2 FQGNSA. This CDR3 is CASSPDPGYTEAFF. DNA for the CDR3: TGTGCCAGCAGCCCGGACCCGGGATATACTGAAGCTTTCTTT.

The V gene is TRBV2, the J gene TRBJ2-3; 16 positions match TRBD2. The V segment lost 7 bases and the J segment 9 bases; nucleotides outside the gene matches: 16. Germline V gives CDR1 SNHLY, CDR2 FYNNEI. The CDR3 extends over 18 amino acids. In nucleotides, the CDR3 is TGTGCCAGCAATTCCGCTGCGGGACTAGCGGGGGGGCGAGACACGCAGTATTTT. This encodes CASNSAAGLAGGRDTQYF.

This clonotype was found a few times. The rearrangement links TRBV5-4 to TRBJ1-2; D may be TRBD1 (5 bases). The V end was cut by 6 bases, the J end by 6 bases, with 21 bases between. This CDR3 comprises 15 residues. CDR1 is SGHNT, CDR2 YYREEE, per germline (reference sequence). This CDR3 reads CASTGPGDPKDGYTF. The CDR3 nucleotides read TGTGCCAGCACCGGGCCGGGGGACCCAAAGGATGGCTACACCTTC.

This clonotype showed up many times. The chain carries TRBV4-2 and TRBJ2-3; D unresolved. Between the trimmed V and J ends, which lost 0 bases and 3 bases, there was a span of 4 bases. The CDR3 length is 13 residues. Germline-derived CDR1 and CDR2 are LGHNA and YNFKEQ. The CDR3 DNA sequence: TGTGCCAGCAGCCAAGATAAGACAGATACGCAGTATTTT. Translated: CASSQDKTDTQYF.

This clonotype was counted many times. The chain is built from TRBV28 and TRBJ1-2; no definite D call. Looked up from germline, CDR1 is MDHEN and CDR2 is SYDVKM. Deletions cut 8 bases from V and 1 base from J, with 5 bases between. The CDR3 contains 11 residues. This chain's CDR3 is CASANNYGYTF. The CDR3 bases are TGTGCCAGCGCTAATAACTATGGCTACACCTTC.

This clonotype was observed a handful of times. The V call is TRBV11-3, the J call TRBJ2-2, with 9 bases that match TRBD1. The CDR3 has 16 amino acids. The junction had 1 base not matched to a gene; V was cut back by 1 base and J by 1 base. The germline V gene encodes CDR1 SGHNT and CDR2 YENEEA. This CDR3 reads CASSLAGQGNTGELFF. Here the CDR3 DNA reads TGTGCCAGCAGCTTAGCGGGACAGGGGAACACCGGGGAGCTGTTTTTT.

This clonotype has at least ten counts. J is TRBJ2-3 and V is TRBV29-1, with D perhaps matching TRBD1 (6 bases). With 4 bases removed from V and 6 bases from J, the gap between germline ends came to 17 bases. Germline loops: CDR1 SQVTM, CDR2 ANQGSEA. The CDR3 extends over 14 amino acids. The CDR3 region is CSVGVRGRGDTQYF. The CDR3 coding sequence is TGCAGCGTTGGGGTCAGGGGTCGCGGGGATACGCAGTATTTT.

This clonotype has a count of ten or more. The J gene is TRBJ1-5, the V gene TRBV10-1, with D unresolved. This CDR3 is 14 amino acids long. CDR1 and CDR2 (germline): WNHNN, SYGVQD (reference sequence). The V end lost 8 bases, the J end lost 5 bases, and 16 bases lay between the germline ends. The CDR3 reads CASRYGRAHQPQHF. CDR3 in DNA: TGCGCCAGCCGATATGGGAGGGCCCATCAGCCCCAGCATTTT.

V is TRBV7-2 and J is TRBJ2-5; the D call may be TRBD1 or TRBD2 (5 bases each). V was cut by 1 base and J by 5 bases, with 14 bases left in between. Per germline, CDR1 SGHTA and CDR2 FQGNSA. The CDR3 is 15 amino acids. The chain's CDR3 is CASSLVGLAAETQYF. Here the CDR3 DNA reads TGTGCCAGCAGCTTAGTGGGGCTAGCTGCCGAGACCCAGTACTTC.

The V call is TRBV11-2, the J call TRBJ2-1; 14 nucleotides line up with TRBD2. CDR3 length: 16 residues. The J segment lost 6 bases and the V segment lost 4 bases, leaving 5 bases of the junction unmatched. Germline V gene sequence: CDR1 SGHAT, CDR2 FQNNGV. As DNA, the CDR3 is TGTGCCAGCAGCTGGGGACTAGCGGGAGTGGTCAATGAGCAGTTCTTC. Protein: CASSWGLAGVVNEQFF. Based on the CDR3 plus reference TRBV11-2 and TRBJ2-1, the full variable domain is EAGVAQSPRYKIIEKRQSVAFWCNPISGHATLYWYQQILGQGPKLLIQFQNNGVVDDSQLPKDRFSAERLKGVDSTLKIQPAKLEDSAVYLCASSWGLAGVVNEQFFGPGTRLTVL.

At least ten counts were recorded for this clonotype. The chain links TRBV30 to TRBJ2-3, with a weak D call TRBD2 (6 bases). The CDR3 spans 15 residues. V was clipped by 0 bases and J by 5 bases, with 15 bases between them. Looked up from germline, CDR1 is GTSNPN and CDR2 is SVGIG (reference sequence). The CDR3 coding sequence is TGTGCCTGGAGTGTCGAGACTAGGACTCAAGATACGCAGTATTTT. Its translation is CAWSVETRTQDTQYF.